The 25 T cell receptor beta chains reported below all come from one sample, sequenced in a study of cytomegalovirus exposure and HLA in healthy donors (dated 2017 in TCRdb). Libraries were prepared through the immunoSEQ multiplex PCR assay. TCRdb obtained this table from immuneACCESS and retained in-frame rearrangements with V and J assigned. These tables miss some clones; where compared with another copy, unresolved V genes account for less than half of the shortfall, and the remainder is unexplained. For this sample the table gives 70,000 to 90,000 clones, of which about 85% were detected only once. The ten largest clonotypes hold 3% of the sample. The sequenced sample consisted of PBMCs. These TCRs come from a man aged 25-45 years in good health and CMV-seronegative.

Concerning this clone itself: Other DNA sequences in the sample encode the same CDR3. This chain links TRBV2 with TRBJ1-2, with D possibly being TRBD1 (5 bases). Trimming took 8 bases from V and 3 from J, leaving 10 bases between them. The CDR3 is made up of 12 amino acids. Germline lookup yields CDR1 SNHLY and CDR2 FYNNEI. The CDR3 protein is CASSETDYGYTF. The CDR3 DNA reads TGTGCCAGCTCGGAGACAGACTATGGCTACACCTTC.

The gene calls are TRBV18 and TRBJ2-3; 9 bases map to TRBD1. V trimming: 3 bases; J trimming: 3 bases; junction bases outside the gene matches: 4. Germline CDR1 and CDR2: KGHSH and LQKENI. The CDR3 sequence is 15 residues long. The CDR3 DNA reads as TGTGCCAGCTCACCCGGACAGGGGAGGACAGATACGCAGTATTTT. Its translation is CASSPGQGRTDTQYF. The complete variable domain, with remaining parts taken from reference TRBV18 and TRBJ2-3, reads NAGVMQNPRHLVRRRGQEARLRCSPMKGHSHVYWYRQLPEEGLKFMVYLQKENIIDESGMPKERFSAEFPKEGPSILRIQQVVRGDSAAYFCASSPGQGRTDTQYFGPGTRLTVL.

The rearrangement links TRBV30 to TRBJ1-1; D may be TRBD1 (6 bases). This CDR3 has 12 residues. Germline assignment: CDR1 GTSNPN and CDR2 SVGIG (reference sequence). The ends were cut back, 0 bases at V and 5 bases at J, with 7 bases in the middle. The CDR3 nucleotides are TGTGCCTGGAGTGTAAGGGGGACTGAAGCTTTCTTT. This sequence encodes CAWSVRGTEAFF.

This chain connects TRBV27 to TRBJ2-3; TRBD2 matches 12 bases. Germline assignment: CDR1 MNHEY and CDR2 SMNVEV (reference sequence). J lost 5 bases, V lost 3 bases, and 6 bases had no gene match. The CDR3 spans 16 residues. The CDR3 DNA reads as TGTGCCAGCAGTTTCCGACTAGCGGGAGCTATAGATACGCAGTATTTT. It is translated as CASSFRLAGAIDTQYF.

This clone appeared once. V usage is TRBV7-9 and J usage is TRBJ2-2, with 8 nucleotides matching TRBD1. The ends lost 5 bases at V and 10 bases at J; junction bases unmatched: 9. Per the germline V gene, CDR1 is SEHNR and CDR2 is FQNEAQ (reference sequence). The CDR3 sequence is 14 residues long. CDR3 bases: TGTGCCAGCAGCCGAGACAGGGGAAAGGCGGAGCTGTTTTTT. It codes for CASSRDRGKAELFF.

J is TRBJ2-7 and V is TRBV5-1; 7 nucleotides line up with TRBD1. The germline V gene has CDR1 SGHRS and CDR2 YFSETQ. Unmatched junction bases numbered 11, after V lost 5 bases and J lost 3 bases. The CDR3 has 15 amino acids. CDR3 in amino acids: CASRPGDSGFYEQYF. CDR3 coding DNA: TGCGCCAGCAGACCCGGGGACAGTGGTTTCTACGAGCAGTACTTC.

CDR3 DNA sequence: TGTGCCAGCCATGGACAGGGACATGGTGAGCAGTACTTC. Protein sequence: CASHGQGHGEQYF. The J gene is TRBJ2-7, the V gene TRBV7-9, with TRBD1 matching over 8 bases. Germline CDR1 and CDR2: SEHNR and FQNEAQ (reference sequence). The CDR3 has 13 amino acids. Germline trimming cut 8 bases from V and 7 bases from J; bases unmatched to any gene: 10.

The chain uses TRBV28 and TRBJ1-4; D ambiguous. Germline values: CDR1 MDHEN, CDR2 SYDVKM. The CDR3 sequence is 13 residues long. The V gene lost 6 bases and the J gene lost 7 bases, with 12 bases spanning the gap. CDR3 amino acids: CASRVINGEKLFF. The CDR3 DNA reads TGTGCCAGCAGGGTTATTAACGGTGAAAAACTGTTTTTT.

The sample holds one count of this clone. The V call is TRBV9, the J call TRBJ2-5, with 12 bases aligning to TRBD2. J gave up 6 bases and V 2 bases, and 8 bases lay outside the gene matches. From germline, CDR1 is SGDLS and CDR2 YYNGEE. The CDR3 loop spans 16 amino acids. The CDR3 coding sequence is TGTGCCAGCAGCGTGGCTAGCGGGGGGGCCGGTAAGACCCAGTACTTC. This translates into CASSVASGGAGKTQYF.

The J gene is TRBJ1-1, the V gene TRBV7-8; D is perhaps TRBD1 (6 bases). V shed 5 bases and J shed 1 base, with 8 bases lying between them. The germline gives CDR1 SGHVS, CDR2 FQNEAQ. This CDR3 is 13 amino acids long. DNA of the CDR3: TGTGCCAGCAGCAAACAGGGGAACACTGAAGCTTTCTTT. It encodes CASSKQGNTEAFF.

The chain carries TRBV10-3 and TRBJ1-3; D might be TRBD1 (5 bases). The CDR3 is 16 residues long. V lost 4 bases and J lost 0, with 13 bases in between. Germline CDR1 reads ENHRY; CDR2 reads SYGVKD. DNA of the CDR3: TGTGCCATCAGTGCAGGGTCAACGAGCTCTGGAAACACCATATATTTT. Its protein is CAISAGSTSSGNTIYF.

The chain links TRBV19 to TRBJ1-1; the D gene is possibly TRBD1 (5 bases). Germline CDR1 and CDR2: LNHDA and SQIVND (reference sequence). V lost 6 bases, J lost 7 bases, and 21 bases lay in between. The CDR3 is 15 amino acids. CDR3 sequence reads: CASSTGGWGGGEAFF. In DNA, the CDR3 is TGTGCCAGTAGCACCGGGGGTTGGGGAGGCGGTGAAGCTTTCTTT.

The rearrangement links TRBV5-1 to TRBJ1-2, with 9 positions matching TRBD1. This CDR3 has 16 residues. Germline V gene data show CDR1 as SGHRS and CDR2 as YFSETQ. The V gene end was trimmed by 5 bases and the J gene end by 8 bases; junction bases not matched to a gene: 16. This CDR3 is CASSPRQGDFRGGYTF. The CDR3 bases are TGCGCCAGCAGTCCGAGACAGGGGGACTTCCGGGGGGGCTACACCTTC.

The chain is built from TRBV5-1 and TRBJ2-3, with D maybe TRBD2 (5 bases). Trimming shortened V by 4 bases and J by 0 bases, and 12 bases separated the two germline ends. This CDR3 is built from 15 residues. CDR1 and CDR2 (germline): SGHRS, YFSETQ. The CDR3: CASSLDSRSTDTQYF. The CDR3 DNA reads TGCGCCAGCAGCCTGGACTCCCGGAGCACAGATACGCAGTATTTT.

The CDR3 region is CASSSNTKSPLHF. CDR3 coding DNA: TGTGCCAGCAGCTCCAACACTAAATCACCCCTCCACTTT. The rearrangement uses TRBV7-3 and TRBJ1-6; D is ambiguous. V was cut by 4 bases and J by 10 bases, with 11 bases left in between. The CDR3 extends over 13 amino acids. Germline lookup yields CDR1 SGHTA and CDR2 FQGTGA.

V is TRBV5-5 and J is TRBJ2-5, with D possibly TRBD2 on 7 matching bases. The CDR3 covers 16 residues. The V end was cut by 1 base, the J end by 4 bases, with 17 bases between. Looked up from germline, CDR1 is SGHKS and CDR2 is YYEKEE (reference sequence). The CDR3: CASSLTGLGGRETQYF. The CDR3 DNA follows: TGTGCCAGCAGCTTGACAGGGCTGGGAGGGCGAGAGACCCAGTACTTC.

The gene calls are TRBV28 and TRBJ2-7; TRBD1 is a possible D gene (6 bases). Germline V gene sequence: CDR1 MDHEN, CDR2 SYDVKM. The CDR3 loop spans 16 amino acids. Between the trimmed V and J ends, which lost 5 bases and 2 bases, there was a span of 19 bases. The chain's CDR3 is CASSPQSTGKTYEQYV. CDR3 coding DNA: TGTGCCAGCAGTCCCCAGAGTACAGGGAAGACCTACGAGCAGTACGTC.

The rearrangement links TRBV5-1 to TRBJ1-1; possibly TRBD1 for D (5 bases). V was cut by 4 bases and J by 1 base, with 17 bases left in between. Germline assignment: CDR1 SGHRS and CDR2 YFSETQ. The CDR3 length is 16 residues. The DNA of the CDR3 is TGCGCCAGCAGCGGTTTGGGGGGTAATTCGAACACTGAAGCTTTCTTT. Its translation is CASSGLGGNSNTEAFF.

The gene calls are TRBV27 and TRBJ2-7; 7 positions match TRBD1. CDR1 is MNHEY and CDR2 is SMNVEV in the germline V gene (reference sequence). CDR3 length: 14 residues. Germline trimming cut 6 bases from V and 4 bases from J; bases unmatched to any gene: 9. The CDR3 DNA reads TGTGCCAGCAGACCTACAACAGGGGCTTACGAGCAGTACGTC. Its protein product is CASRPTTGAYEQYV.

The CDR3 sequence is CASSSTGGPYNEQFF. The CDR3 DNA is TGTGCCAGCAGTTCGACGGGGGGCCCCTACAATGAGCAGTTCTTC. The chain joins TRBV28 to TRBJ2-1, with TRBD2 as a possible D gene (7 bases). Looked up from germline, CDR1 is MDHEN and CDR2 is SYDVKM. The CDR3 spans 15 residues. Trimming removed 4 bases from V and 2 bases from J, with 12 bases in between.

J is TRBJ2-1 and V is TRBV2; 9 positions agree with TRBD2. Germline assignment: CDR1 SNHLY and CDR2 FYNNEI. This CDR3 has 14 amino acids. CDR3 in amino acids: CATAKRGARDEQFF. The CDR3 DNA is TGTGCTACAGCAAAGCGGGGGGCCAGGGATGAGCAGTTCTTC.

The chain couples TRBV27 to TRBJ1-6, with D possibly TRBD1 on 6 matching bases. This CDR3 comprises 15 residues. Trimming took 0 bases from V and 9 from J, leaving 12 bases between them. Germline assignment: CDR1 MNHEY and CDR2 SMNVEV (reference sequence). The CDR3 protein is CASSLSPQGFSPLHF. Here the CDR3 DNA reads TGTGCCAGCAGTTTATCCCCCCAGGGGTTTTCACCCCTCCACTTT.

This clone appeared a few times. The rearrangement joins TRBV30 to TRBJ1-5; possible D gene TRBD1, 5 bases. With 3 bases removed from V and 3 bases from J, the gap between germline ends came to 9 bases. This CDR3 is 13 amino acids long. CDR1 and CDR2 from the germline V gene are GTSNPN and SVGIG (reference sequence). The CDR3 sequence: CAWSTGYNQPQHF. The CDR3 nucleotides are TGTGCCTGGAGCACAGGTTACAATCAGCCCCAGCATTTT. Full variable domain (missing parts from reference TRBV30 and TRBJ1-5): SQTIHQWPATLVQPVGSPLSLECTVEGTSNPNLYWYRQAAGRGLQLLFYSVGIGQISSEVPQNLSASRPQDRQFILSSKKLLLSDSGFYLCAWSTGYNQPQHFGDGTRLSIL.

The rearrangement uses TRBV14 and TRBJ2-1; D possibly corresponds to TRBD2 (6 bases). Germline V gene lookup returns CDR1 SGHDN and CDR2 FVKESK. Deletions cut 4 bases from V and 8 bases from J, with 18 bases between. The CDR3 loop spans 15 amino acids. CDR3 in amino acids: CASSRVTGVEYEQFF. The CDR3 coding sequence is TGTGCCAGCAGCCGGGTGACGGGAGTGGAGTATGAGCAGTTCTTC.

The chain employs TRBV11-1 and TRBJ2-1, with D perhaps TRBD2 (6 bases). The V end lost 5 bases, the J end lost 3 bases, and 14 bases lay between the germline ends. The CDR3 has 15 amino acids. Germline V gene data show CDR1 as SGHAT and CDR2 as FQDESV (reference sequence). CDR3 DNA sequence: TGTGCCAGCAGCCTCGCCCGCGGGGACTACAATGAGCAGTTCTTC. The encoded protein is CASSLARGDYNEQFF.